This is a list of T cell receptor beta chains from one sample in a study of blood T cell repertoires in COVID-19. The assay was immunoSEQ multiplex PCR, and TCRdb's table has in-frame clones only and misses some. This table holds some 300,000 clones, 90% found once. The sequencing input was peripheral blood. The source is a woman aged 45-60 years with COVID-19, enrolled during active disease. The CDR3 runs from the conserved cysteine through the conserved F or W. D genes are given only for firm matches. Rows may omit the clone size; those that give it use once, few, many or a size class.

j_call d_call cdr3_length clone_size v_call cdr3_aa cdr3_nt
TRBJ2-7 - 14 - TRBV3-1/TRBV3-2 CASSSGTHSYEQYF TGTGCCAGCAGTTCCGGGACACATTCCTACGAGCAGTACTTC
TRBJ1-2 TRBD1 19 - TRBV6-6 CASSPVTGGRPGGNYGYTF TGTGCCAGCAGTCCCGTAACAGGGGGCCGCCCGGGGGGCAACTATGGCTACACCTTC
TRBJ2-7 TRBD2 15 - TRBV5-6 CASSSGTSHSYEQYF TGTGCCAGCAGCTCTGGGACTAGCCATTCCTACGAGCAGTACTTC
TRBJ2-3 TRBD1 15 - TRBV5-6 CASSGRQGAADTQYF TGTGCCAGCAGCGGTAGACAGGGGGCGGCAGATACGCAGTATTTT
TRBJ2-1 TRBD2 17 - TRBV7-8 CASSRVASGASYNEQFF TGTGCCAGCAGCCGAGTGGCCAGCGGGGCTTCCTACAATGAGCAGTTCTTC
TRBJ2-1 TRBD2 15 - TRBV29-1 CSVDDGGRAPNEQFF TGCAGCGTTGACGACGGCGGGAGGGCCCCAAATGAGCAGTTCTTC
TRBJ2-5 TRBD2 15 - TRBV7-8 CASSTGTSGRETQYF TGTGCCAGCAGCACGGGGACTAGCGGGAGGGAGACCCAGTACTTC
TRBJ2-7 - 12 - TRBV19 CASTGSNYEQYF TGTGCCAGTACTGGCTCGAACTACGAGCAGTACTTC
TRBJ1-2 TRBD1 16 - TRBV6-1 CASSVGQGSVGYGYTF TGTGCCAGCAGTGTGGGACAGGGGAGCGTTGGCTATGGCTACACCTTC
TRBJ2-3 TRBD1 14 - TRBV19 CASSSGQGTDTQYF TGTGCCAGTAGTTCCGGACAGGGGACAGATACGCAGTATTTT
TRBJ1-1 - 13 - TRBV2 CASSGQENTEAFF TGTGCCAGCAGTGGACAGGAGAACACTGAAGCTTTCTTT
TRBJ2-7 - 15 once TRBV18 CASSPLGGPLGEQYF TGTGCCAGCTCACCACTAGGAGGGCCGCTAGGCGAGCAGTACTTC
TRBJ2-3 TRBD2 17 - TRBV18 CASSPEGLAGGRDTQYF TGTGCCAGCTCACCAGAGGGACTAGCGGGAGGCAGAGATACGCAGTATTTT
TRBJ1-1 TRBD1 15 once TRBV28 CASSLAGTGFSEAFF TGTGCCAGCAGCCTCGCCGGGACAGGGTTTTCTGAAGCTTTCTTT
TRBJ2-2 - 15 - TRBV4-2 CASSRPRESAGELFF TGTGCCAGCAGCCGCCCTCGGGAGTCTGCCGGGGAGCTGTTTTTT
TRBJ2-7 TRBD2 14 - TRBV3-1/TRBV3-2 CASSRSGMDYEQYF TGTGCCAGCAGCCGTAGCGGGATGGACTACGAGCAGTACTTC
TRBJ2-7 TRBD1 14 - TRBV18 CASSRDRGPDEQYF TGTGCCAGCTCACGGGACAGGGGGCCGGACGAGCAGTACTTC
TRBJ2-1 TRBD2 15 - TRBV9 CASSGTTSGNNEQFF TGTGCCAGCAGCGGCACGACTAGCGGAAACAATGAGCAGTTCTTC
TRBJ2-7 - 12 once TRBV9 CASSPSRGEQYF TGTGCCAGCAGCCCAAGTAGGGGCGAGCAGTACTTC
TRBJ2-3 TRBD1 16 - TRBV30 CAWSLLGQGVMDTQYF TGTGCCTGGAGCCTACTCGGACAGGGCGTAATGGATACGCAGTATTTT
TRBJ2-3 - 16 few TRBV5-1 CASSDLRGWGTDTQYF TGCGCCAGCAGCGATCTACGGGGGTGGGGCACAGATACGCAGTATTTT
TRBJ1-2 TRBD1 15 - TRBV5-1 CASRYGLTGDYGYTF TGCGCCAGCAGATACGGCTTGACAGGGGACTATGGCTACACCTTC
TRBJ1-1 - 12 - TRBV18 CASSPMTGEAFF TGTGCCAGCTCACCGATGACGGGTGAAGCTTTCTTT
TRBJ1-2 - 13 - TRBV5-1 CASSLSGWDGYTF TGCGCCAGCAGCTTGTCGGGGTGGGATGGCTACACCTTC
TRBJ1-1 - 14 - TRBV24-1 CATSFQVSDDEAFF TGTGCCACCAGTTTCCAGGTATCTGACGATGAAGCTTTCTTT
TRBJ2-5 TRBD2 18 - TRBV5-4 CASSLQRGGLPGRETQYF TGTGCCAGCAGCTTGCAGCGGGGAGGGCTGCCTGGGAGAGAGACCCAGTACTTC
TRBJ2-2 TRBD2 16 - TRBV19 CASSLTGGRGTGELFF TGTGCCAGTAGTCTCACGGGGGGAAGAGGCACCGGGGAGCTGTTTTTT
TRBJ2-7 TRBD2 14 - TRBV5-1 CASRPNSGRGEQYF TGCGCCAGCAGACCTAATAGCGGGAGGGGTGAGCAGTACTTC
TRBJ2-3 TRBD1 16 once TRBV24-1 CATSDPRDRVTDTQYF TGTGCCACCAGTGACCCCCGGGACAGGGTGACAGATACGCAGTATTTT
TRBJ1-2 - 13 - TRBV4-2 CASSHSDSYGYTF TGTGCCAGCAGCCATTCGGACAGCTATGGCTACACCTTC